The 25 T cell receptor beta chains given below trace back to one sample, sequenced in a study of T cell responses to AZD1222 COVID-19 vaccine (dated by TCRdb to the early 2020s). The meaning of the sample's time point label: about 28 days (+/-7) after the second vaccine dose. Library prep was done by the immunoSEQ multiplex PCR assay. This is the immuneACCESS table as TCRdb keeps it, with only in-frame sequences that have V and J called. A part of the clones is gone; compared with another copy, unresolved V genes explain less than half, and the rest is unexplained. In all, the sample holds fewer than 110,000 clones, and around 92% of those were seen once. The ten most abundant clones make up roughly 9% of the sample. Sequenced here: peripheral blood, sampled 28 days after the second AZD1222 dose. Receptors were obtained from an adult who received the AZD1222 COVID-19 vaccine.

The chain recombines TRBV2 with TRBJ1-1; the D gene is possibly TRBD1 (6 bases). The CDR3 runs 13 residues. Germline values: CDR1 SNHLY, CDR2 FYNNEI. V lost 9 bases to trimming and J lost 1 base, with 12 bases between them. CDR3 residues: CASTQGPNTEAFF. CDR3 sequence (DNA): TGTGCCAGTACACAGGGACCGAACACTGAAGCTTTCTTT.

The CDR3 here is CASSLASYLQETQYF. In DNA form, the CDR3 reads TGCGCCAGCAGCTTGGCAAGTTATCTGCAAGAGACCCAGTACTTC. V usage is TRBV5-1 and J usage is TRBJ2-5, with no clear D. The CDR3 runs to 15 residues. V was cut by 0 bases and J by 2 bases, with 11 bases left in between. Germline V lookup: CDR1 SGHRS, CDR2 YFSETQ.

V usage is TRBV3-1 (or the pseudogene TRBV3-2) and J usage is TRBJ2-7; D is undetermined. V lost 0 bases, J lost 7 bases, and 13 bases lay in between. CDR3 length: 14 amino acids. Looked up from germline, CDR1 is LGHDT and CDR2 is YNNKEL (reference sequence). CDR3: CASSQELRMGEQYF. CDR3 nucleotide sequence: TGTGCCAGCAGCCAAGAACTTAGGATGGGGGAGCAGTACTTC.

The chain recombines TRBV2 with TRBJ2-5; 7 positions agree with TRBD1. Trimming took 4 bases from V and 4 from J; bases not matched to a gene: 3. CDR1 is SNHLY, CDR2 FYNNEI, per germline. The CDR3 length is 13 residues. The CDR3 nucleotides are TGTGCCAGCAGTGCGGACAGGCGAGAGACCCAGTACTTC. The encoded protein is CASSADRRETQYF.

CDR3 sequence reads: CASSPTNSGNTIYF. The CDR3 DNA sequence: TGTGCCAGCAGCCCGACAAACTCTGGAAACACCATATATTTT. The chain joins TRBV7-9 to TRBJ1-3; no clear D. The CDR3 sequence is 14 residues long. CDR1 is SEHNR, CDR2 FQNEAQ, per germline (reference sequence). Trimming took off 5 bases at V and 0 bases at J, with 8 bases between the two ends.

The V call is TRBV27, the J call TRBJ1-3; D is undetermined. Germline V gene data show CDR1 as MNHEY and CDR2 as SMNVEV (reference sequence). This CDR3 has 15 amino acids. Trimming took off 6 bases at V and 2 bases at J, with 14 bases between the two ends. The CDR3 sequence: CASSPVNQPGNTIYF. In nucleotides, the CDR3 is TGTGCCAGCAGCCCTGTTAATCAACCTGGAAACACCATATATTTT.

The rearrangement uses TRBV18 and TRBJ2-7; 9 bases map to TRBD1. The CDR3 consists of 15 residues. Germline V lookup: CDR1 KGHSH, CDR2 LQKENI. V trimming: 1 base; J trimming: 3 bases; junction bases outside the gene matches: 4. CDR3 sequence reads: CASSPRDRENYEQYF. The DNA for the CDR3 is TGTGCCAGCTCACCACGGGACAGGGAAAACTACGAGCAGTACTTC.

The chain combines TRBV2 with TRBJ2-7; D gene ambiguous. The germline gives CDR1 SNHLY, CDR2 FYNNEI. The CDR3 extends over 12 amino acids. Trimming cost V 7 bases and J 2 bases, with 9 bases left between them. CDR3 DNA sequence: TGTGCCAGCATGTGGGGTCCCTACGAGCAGTACTTC. The encoded protein is CASMWGPYEQYF.

The chain joins TRBV15 to TRBJ1-5, with D tentatively TRBD1 (5 bases). V lost 2 bases, J lost 0 bases, and 23 bases lay in between. CDR1 is LNHNV and CDR2 is YYDKDF in the germline V gene (reference sequence). CDR3 size: 20 residues. This CDR3 is CATSRPGGGVGSHSNQPQHF. The CDR3 nucleotides are TGTGCCACCAGCAGACCCGGGGGAGGGGTAGGAAGTCATAGCAATCAGCCCCAGCATTTT.

This chain uses TRBV4-1 with TRBJ1-3; possibly TRBD1 for D (5 bases). Per germline, CDR1 MGHRA and CDR2 YSYEKL. There are 16 residues in the CDR3. The V end was cut by 8 bases, the J end by 4 bases, with 21 bases between. The CDR3: CASASNSAGRGNTIYF. The CDR3 region has the DNA TGCGCCAGCGCGTCCAACTCAGCAGGGCGGGGAAACACCATATATTTT.

The genes are TRBV3-1 (or the pseudogene TRBV3-2) and TRBJ2-5, with 9 bases aligning to TRBD2. The V and J ends lost 4 bases and 5 bases, in that order; junction bases with no gene match: 11. Germline CDR1 LGHDT, CDR2 YNNKEL (reference sequence). The CDR3 has 16 amino acids. The CDR3 nucleotides read TGTGCCAGCAGCCCCAGTGCGGGAGGGCCGGAGGAGACCCAGTACTTC. Its translation is CASSPSAGGPEETQYF.

The CDR3 spells CASSRSRDRTYEQYF. Written as DNA, the CDR3 is TGTGCCAGCAGTCGATCCAGGGACCGGACCTACGAGCAGTACTTC. This chain uses TRBV6-6 with TRBJ2-7; either TRBD1 or TRBD2 may fit D (5 bases each). V lost 5 bases to trimming and J lost 2 bases, with 16 bases between them. Per germline, CDR1 MNHNY and CDR2 SVGAGI (reference sequence). The CDR3 extends over 15 amino acids.

This sequence joins TRBV10-3 and TRBJ1-2, with D possibly being TRBD1 (6 bases). The CDR3 runs to 14 residues. Germline-derived CDR1 and CDR2 are ENHRY and SYGVKD. Trimming left V 8 bases short and J 4 bases short, with 17 bases between. The chain's CDR3 is CAIPDGGSGYGYTF. The CDR3 coding sequence is TGTGCCATCCCGGACGGGGGCTCGGGCTATGGCTACACCTTC.

The chain employs TRBV3-1 (or the pseudogene TRBV3-2) and TRBJ1-4; the D is unclear. V was trimmed by 3 bases and J by 8 bases, leaving 7 bases between them. Germline assignment: CDR1 LGHDT and CDR2 YNNKEL (reference sequence). This CDR3 has 12 amino acids. CDR3 loop: CASSQREEKLFF. The CDR3 bases are TGTGCCAGCAGCCAGCGGGAGGAAAAACTGTTTTTT.

This chain uses TRBV19 with TRBJ2-2, with D unresolved. Trimming removed 7 bases from V and 5 bases from J, with 8 bases in between. The germline gives CDR1 LNHDA, CDR2 SQIVND (reference sequence). The CDR3 sequence is 12 residues long. The DNA of the CDR3 is TGTGCCAGTACCCCCAGGACCGGGGAGCTGTTTTTT. It yields the protein CASTPRTGELFF.

V and J are TRBV30 and TRBJ1-5, with unresolved D. CDR3 length: 13 amino acids. Looked up from germline, CDR1 is GTSNPN and CDR2 is SVGIG (reference sequence). V was shortened by 1 base and J by 3 bases, with 7 bases between the two germline ends. As DNA, the CDR3 is TGTGCCTGGAGTGACAGAGACAATCAGCCCCAGCATTTT. Residues: CAWSDRDNQPQHF.

This clone was observed a handful of times. The CDR3 here is CASSEAGIMNTEAFF. CDR3 sequence (DNA): TGTGCCAGCAGCGAGGCAGGTATAATGAACACTGAAGCTTTCTTT. The V gene is TRBV2, the J gene TRBJ1-1; no firm D call. Trimming removed 6 bases from V and 0 bases from J, with 14 bases in between. In germline, CDR1 is SNHLY, CDR2 FYNNEI. This CDR3 contains 15 residues.

This clone was seen once. The V and J genes are TRBV15 and TRBJ2-5; D is unclear. The CDR3 spans 14 residues. Germline values: CDR1 LNHNV, CDR2 YYDKDF (reference sequence). V was pared by 0 bases and J by 3 bases, with 8 bases between. The CDR3 loop reads CATSRDRLEETQYF. CDR3 nucleotides: TGTGCCACCAGCAGAGATCGCCTAGAAGAGACCCAGTACTTC.

The chain employs TRBV6-5 and TRBJ2-3; D uncertain. This CDR3 spans 15 amino acids. The germline V gene has CDR1 MNHEY and CDR2 SVGAGI. V lost 0 bases and J 2 bases, leaving 9 bases between the germline ends. The CDR3 sequence: CASSYSGWDTDTQYF. For the CDR3, the DNA is TGTGCCAGCAGTTACTCAGGGTGGGACACAGATACGCAGTATTTT.

A single count supports this clone. V is TRBV6-5 and J is TRBJ2-1; 11 bases are a match to TRBD2. The germline V gene encodes CDR1 MNHEY and CDR2 SVGAGI. The CDR3 has 16 residues. J gave up 4 bases and V 4 bases, and 6 bases lay outside the gene matches. CDR3 amino acids: CASSSAGLAEYNEQFF. CDR3 DNA sequence: TGTGCCAGCAGTTCTGCGGGACTAGCGGAATACAATGAGCAGTTCTTC.

The J gene is TRBJ1-1, the V gene TRBV5-5; 7 positions agree with TRBD1. J gave up 8 bases and V 1 base, and 11 bases lay outside the gene matches. The length of the CDR3 is 15 residues. CDR1 SGHKS and CDR2 YYEKEE come from the germline V gene (reference sequence). CDR3 protein: CASSLSFGRGLEAFF. CDR3 nucleotides: TGTGCCAGCAGCTTGTCTTTCGGCAGGGGGTTGGAAGCTTTCTTT.

The genes are TRBV11-2 and TRBJ1-2; 8 bases match TRBD1. Germline-derived CDR1 and CDR2 are SGHAT and FQNNGV. J gave up 4 bases and V 4 bases, and 11 bases lay outside the gene matches. This CDR3 comprises 16 residues. CDR3 DNA: TGTGCCAGCAGCTCGGGGACAGGTCTGGGGCCCTATGGCTACACCTTC. Translating it yields CASSSGTGLGPYGYTF.

This clone was counted once. V gene TRBV6-2 or TRBV6-3 combines with J gene TRBJ1-3; TRBD1 aligns across 11 bases. Germline values: CDR1 MNHEY, CDR2 SVGEGT. The length of the CDR3 is 19 residues. The junction had 7 bases not matched to a gene; V was cut back by 0 bases and J by 0 bases. Written as DNA, the CDR3 is TGTGCCAGCAGTTACTCCGGACAGGGGGCAAATGTCTCTGGAAACACCATATATTTT. Protein product: CASSYSGQGANVSGNTIYF.

CDR3 sequence reads: CASSNSTATEAFF. CDR3 in DNA: TGCGCCAGCAGTAACTCGACAGCCACTGAAGCTTTCTTT. V gene TRBV23-1 combines with J gene TRBJ1-1; D is perhaps TRBD1 (5 bases). TRBV23-1 is an ORF, and what it does is uncertain. This CDR3 contains 13 residues. Trimming removed 5 bases at V and 4 bases at J, with 11 bases between.

The V call is TRBV9, the J call TRBJ2-7, with D possibly matching TRBD2 (5 bases). V was shortened by 0 bases and J by 2 bases, with 12 bases between the two germline ends. Germline assignment: CDR1 SGDLS and CDR2 YYNGEE. The CDR3 runs 15 residues. The CDR3 DNA reads as TGTGCCAGCAGCGTAGGCTCGACTATTACCTACGAGCAGTACTTC. It codes for CASSVGSTITYEQYF.